Listed below are T cell receptor beta chains from one sample, sequenced in a study of post-analysis software for immune sequencing data. MiXCR was run by TCRdb on the PCR reads, yielding one entry per CDR3 protein. The sample lists about 770,000 distinct CDR3 sequences, 35% to 55% seen once, with 4.9% in the top ten. Sequencing used blood. Receptor source: a girl aged 10 to 17 with multiple sclerosis. Each CDR3 is given with its conserved first and last residue. A D gene is named only where the DNA matches it firmly. Not all rows give a size; the values are once, few, many and, for expanded clones, a class.

>NA|few|TRBV29-1|TRBJ2-5
CSALTREQQETQYF
TGCAGCGCCCTGACGCGAGAGCAACAAGAGACCCAGTACTTC
>NA|NA|TRBV27|TRBJ2-3
CASGQTYTQYF
TGTGCCAGCGGGCAGACCTATACGCAGTATTTT
>NA|NA|TRBV7-2|TRBJ2-7
CASSHVGQHSEQYF
TGTGCCAGCAGCCATGTGGGCCAGCACTCCGAGCAGTACTTC
>TRBD2|few|TRBV7-8|TRBJ2-4
CASSSTPRTSGNIQYF
TGTGCCAGCAGCTCTACCCCCAGGACTAGCGGGAACATTCAGTACTTC
>NA|few|TRBV10-3|TRBJ2-7
CAISRGDSSYEQYF
TGTGCCATCAGTCGCGGGGACAGTTCCTACGAGCAGTACTTC
>NA|NA|TRBV5-1|TRBJ1-1
CASSLDARAEAFF
TGCGCCAGCAGCTTGGACGCACGGGCTGAAGCTTTCTTT
>NA|NA|TRBV11-2|TRBJ2-3
CASSLNGLSTDTQYF
TGTGCCAGCAGCTTAAACGGACTAAGCACAGATACGCAGTATTTT
>TRBD2|once|TRBV9|TRBJ2-7
CASSVLREFHEQYF
TGTGCCAGCAGCGTCTTGCGGGAGTTCCACGAGCAGTACTTC
>NA|few|TRBV4-2|TRBJ2-7
CASSQVSRGKRSSYEQYF
TGTGCCAGCAGCCAAGTGTCCAGGGGAAAGCGGAGCTCCTACGAGCAGTACTTC
>NA|few|TRBV20-1|TRBJ2-3
CSARHVGVDTQYF
TGCAGTGCTAGACACGTGGGAGTAGATACGCAGTATTTT
>NA|NA|TRBV3-1|TRBJ2-6
CASSQDGGVPGANVLTF
TGTGCCAGCAGCCAAGATGGGGGTGTCCCTGGGGCCAACGTCCTGACTTTC
>NA|many|TRBV20-1|TRBJ2-3
CSARDPGLVLTQYF
TGCAGTGCTAGAGATCCTGGACTTGTCCTTACGCAGTATTTT
>NA|NA|TRBV11-2|TRBJ2-3
CASNLVPPKSTDTQYF
TGTGCCAGCAACTTAGTACCACCTAAGAGCACAGATACGCAGTATTTT
>NA|NA|TRBV20-1|TRBJ2-7
CSARRLEPPYEQYF
TGCAGTGCTAGACGTCTGGAGCCACCCTACGAGCAGTACTTC
>NA|NA|TRBV28|TRBJ2-3
CASSQDTTQDTQYF
TGTGCCAGCAGTCAGGACACGACTCAAGATACGCAGTATTTT
>NA|NA|TRBV10-3|TRBJ1-2
CAISAETTYGYTF
TGTGCCATCAGTGCGGAGACAACTTATGGCTACACCTTC
>NA|NA|TRBV24-1|TRBJ2-1
CATSDNGESVPNEQFF
TGTGCCACCAGTGATAACGGCGAGTCGGTTCCCAATGAGCAGTTCTTC
>NA|NA|TRBV20-1|TRBJ2-3
CSARDVTEGSTDTQYF
TGCAGTGCTAGAGATGTAACGGAGGGATCCACAGATACGCAGTATTTT
>NA|few|TRBV7-3|TRBJ2-2
CASSPASVPVAGELFF
TGTGCCAGCAGCCCCGCTAGCGTCCCAGTGGCCGGGGAGCTGTTTTTT
>NA|NA|TRBV2|TRBJ2-3
CASSGRQDPRDTQYF
TGTGCCAGCAGTGGGAGACAGGATCCACGAGATACGCAGTATTTT
>NA|NA|TRBV4-2|TRBJ2-1
CASSIGVGYDEQFF
TGTGCCAGCTCGATAGGGGTCGGGTACGATGAGCAGTTCTTC
>TRBD1|NA|TRBV9|TRBJ2-2
CASSVVGTGDAGELFF
TGTGCCAGCAGCGTAGTTGGGACAGGGGACGCCGGGGAGCTGTTTTTT
>TRBD2|few|TRBV7-8|TRBJ2-3
CASSLPSGITVGTQYF
TGTGCCAGCAGCTTACCTAGCGGGATTACGGTTGGTACGCAGTATTTT
>TRBD1|NA|TRBV6-2/TRBV6-3|TRBJ1-5
CASTRGQGSQPQHF
TGTGCCAGCACCCGGGGACAGGGAAGTCAGCCCCAGCATTTT
>TRBD2|few|TRBV20-1|TRBJ2-3
CSAVSGRATDTQYF
TGCAGTGCTGTTAGCGGGAGGGCGACAGATACGCAGTATTTT
>NA|once|TRBV2|TRBJ1-1
CASLNTEAFF
TGTGCCAGCTTGAACACTGAAGCTTTCTTT
>NA|few|TRBV20-1|TRBJ2-1
CSARVVTTNEQFF
TGCAGTGCTAGGGTTGTGACTACCAATGAGCAGTTCTTC
>NA|many|TRBV5-1|TRBJ2-5
CASSLRGIQETQYF
TGCGCCAGCAGCTTGCGTGGGATCCAAGAGACCCAGTACTTC
>NA|NA|TRBV10-3|TRBJ2-1
CAINPTPNSEQFF
TGTGCCATCAACCCAACACCAAACAGTGAGCAGTTCTTC
>NA|NA|TRBV27|TRBJ2-1
CASSFTASNEQFF
TGTGCCAGCAGTTTTACTGCTTCCAATGAGCAGTTCTTC
>TRBD2|NA|TRBV11-2|TRBJ2-1
CASASGNEQFF
TGTGCCAGCGCTAGCGGCAATGAGCAGTTCTTC
>NA|NA|TRBV6-1|TRBJ2-7
CASSEEGLGLTYEQYF
TGTGCCAGCAGTGAAGAGGGTCTGGGATTAACCTACGAGCAGTACTTC
>NA|few|TRBV29-1|TRBJ2-7
CSVEGETAYEQYF
TGCAGCGTTGAGGGAGAAACGGCCTACGAGCAGTACTTC
>NA|NA|TRBV6-1|TRBJ1-5
CASRAVGKTFDSNQPQHF
TGTGCCAGCAGGGCGGTGGGGAAAACCTTTGATAGCAATCAGCCCCAGCATTTT
>NA|NA|TRBV29-1|TRBJ2-5
CSAGLLEIKTQYF
TGCAGCGCCGGACTGTTGGAGATCAAGACCCAGTACTTC